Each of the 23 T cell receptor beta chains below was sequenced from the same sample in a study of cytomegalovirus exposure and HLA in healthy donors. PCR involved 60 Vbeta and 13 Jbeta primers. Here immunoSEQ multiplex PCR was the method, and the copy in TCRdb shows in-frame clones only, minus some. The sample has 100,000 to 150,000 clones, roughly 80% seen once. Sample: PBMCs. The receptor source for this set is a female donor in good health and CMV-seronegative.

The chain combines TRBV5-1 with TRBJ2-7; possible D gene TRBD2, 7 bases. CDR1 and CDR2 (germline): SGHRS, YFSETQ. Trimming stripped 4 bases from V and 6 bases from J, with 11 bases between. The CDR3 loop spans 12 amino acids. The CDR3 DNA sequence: TGCGCCAGCAGCCTCGGGGGGCGCGAGCAGTACTTC. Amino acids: CASSLGGREQYF.

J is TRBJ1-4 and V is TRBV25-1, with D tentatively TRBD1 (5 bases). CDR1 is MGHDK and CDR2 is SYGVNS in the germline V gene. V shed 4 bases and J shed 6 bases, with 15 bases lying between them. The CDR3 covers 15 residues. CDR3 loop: CASSGGVVEDEKLFF. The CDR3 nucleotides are TGTGCCAGCAGTGGGGGGGTAGTGGAGGATGAAAAACTGTTTTTT.

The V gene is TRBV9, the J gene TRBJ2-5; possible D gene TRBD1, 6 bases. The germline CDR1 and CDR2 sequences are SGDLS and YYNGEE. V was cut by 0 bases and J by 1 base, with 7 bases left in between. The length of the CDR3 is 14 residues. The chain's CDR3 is CASSVAGVQETQYF. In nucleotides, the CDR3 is TGTGCCAGCAGCGTAGCAGGGGTCCAAGAGACCCAGTACTTC. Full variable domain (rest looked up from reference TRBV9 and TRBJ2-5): DSGVTQTPKHLITATGQRVTLRCSPRSGDLSVYWYQQSLDQGLQFLIQYYNGEERAKGNILERFSAQQFPDLHSELNLSSLELGDSALYFCASSVAGVQETQYFGPGTRLLVL.

The CDR3 is CASSRGLGGLGYEQYF. CDR3 sequence (DNA): TGTGCCAGCAGCCGTGGGCTAGGGGGCCTAGGGTACGAGCAGTACTTC. The chain employs TRBV7-9 and TRBJ2-7; 7 bases map to TRBD1. Germline CDR1 SEHNR, CDR2 FQNEAQ (reference sequence). The trim removed 5 bases at V and 4 bases at J, leaving 14 bases unmatched. This CDR3 comprises 16 residues.

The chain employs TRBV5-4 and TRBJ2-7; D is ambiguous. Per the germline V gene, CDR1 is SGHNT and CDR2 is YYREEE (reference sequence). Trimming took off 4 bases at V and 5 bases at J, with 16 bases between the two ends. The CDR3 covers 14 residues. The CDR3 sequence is CASSTSERWNEQYF. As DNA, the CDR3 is TGTGCCAGCAGCACGTCGGAGAGGTGGAACGAGCAGTACTTC.

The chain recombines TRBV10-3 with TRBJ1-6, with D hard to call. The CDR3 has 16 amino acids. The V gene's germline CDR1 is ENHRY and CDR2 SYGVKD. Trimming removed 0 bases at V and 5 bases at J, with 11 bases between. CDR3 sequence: CAISESVAVNNSPLHF. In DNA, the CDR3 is TGTGCCATCAGTGAGTCGGTGGCAGTTAATAATTCACCCCTCCACTTT.

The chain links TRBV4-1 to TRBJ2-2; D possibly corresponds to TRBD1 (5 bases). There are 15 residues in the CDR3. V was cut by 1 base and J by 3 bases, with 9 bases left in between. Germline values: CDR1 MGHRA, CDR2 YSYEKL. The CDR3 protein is CASSQVKGDTGELFF. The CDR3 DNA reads TGCGCCAGCAGCCAAGTTAAAGGGGACACCGGGGAGCTGTTTTTT.

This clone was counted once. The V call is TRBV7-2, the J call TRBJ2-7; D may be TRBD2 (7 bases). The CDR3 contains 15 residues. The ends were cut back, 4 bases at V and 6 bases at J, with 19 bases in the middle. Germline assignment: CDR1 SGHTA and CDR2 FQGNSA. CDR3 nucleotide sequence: TGTGCCAGCAGCTCTTGGGGGGGGGCCTCGGGCGAGCAGTACTTC. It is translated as CASSSWGGASGEQYF. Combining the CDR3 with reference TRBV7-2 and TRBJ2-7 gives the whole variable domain GAGVSQSPSNKVTEKGKDVELRCDPISGHTALYWYRQSLGQGLEFLIYFQGNSAPDKSGLPSDRFSAERTGGSVSTLTIQRTQQEDSAVYLCASSSWGGASGEQYFGPGTRLTVT.

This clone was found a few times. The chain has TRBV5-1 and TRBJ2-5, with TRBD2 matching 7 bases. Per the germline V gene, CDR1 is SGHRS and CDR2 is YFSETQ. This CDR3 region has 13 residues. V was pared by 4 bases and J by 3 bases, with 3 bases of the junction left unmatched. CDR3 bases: TGCGCCAGCAGCCAAAGCGGGGAAGAGACCCAGTACTTC. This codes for CASSQSGEETQYF.

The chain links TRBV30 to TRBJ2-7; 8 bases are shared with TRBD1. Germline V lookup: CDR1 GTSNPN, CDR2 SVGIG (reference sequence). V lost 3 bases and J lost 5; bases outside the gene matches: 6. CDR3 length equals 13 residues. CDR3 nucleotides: TGTGCCTGGAGGCGGACAGGGTGGGACGAGCAGTACTTC. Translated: CAWRRTGWDEQYF.

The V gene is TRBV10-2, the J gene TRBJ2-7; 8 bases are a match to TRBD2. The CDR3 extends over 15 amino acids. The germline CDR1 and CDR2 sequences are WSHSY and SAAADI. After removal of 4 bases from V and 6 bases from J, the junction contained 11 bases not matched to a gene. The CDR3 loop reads CASSGPGGADSEQYF. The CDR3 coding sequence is TGCGCCAGCAGTGGCCCGGGAGGGGCGGATTCCGAGCAGTACTTC.

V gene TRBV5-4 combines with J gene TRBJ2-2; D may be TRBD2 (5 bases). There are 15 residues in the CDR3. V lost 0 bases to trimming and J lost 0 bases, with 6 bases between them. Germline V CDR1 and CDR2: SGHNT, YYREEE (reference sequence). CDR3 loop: CASSLVRANTGELFF. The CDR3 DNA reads TGTGCCAGCAGCTTGGTGCGGGCGAACACCGGGGAGCTGTTTTTT.

Written as DNA, the CDR3 is TGTGCCAGCACCCCCCCCGCTAGGGGCCCTGCCTTCACAGATACGCAGTATTTT. Translation gives CASTPPARGPAFTDTQYF. The chain combines TRBV5-4 with TRBJ2-3, with D maybe TRBD1 (5 bases). In germline, CDR1 is SGHNT, CDR2 YYREEE (reference sequence). The length of the CDR3 is 18 residues. V shed 6 bases and J shed 2 bases, with 25 bases lying between them.

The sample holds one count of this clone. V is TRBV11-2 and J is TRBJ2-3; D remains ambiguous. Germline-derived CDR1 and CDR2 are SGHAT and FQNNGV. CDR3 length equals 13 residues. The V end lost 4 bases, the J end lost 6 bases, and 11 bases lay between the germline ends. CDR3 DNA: TGTGCCAGCAGCTCGCCCCTTAGCGATACGCAGTATTTT. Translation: CASSSPLSDTQYF.

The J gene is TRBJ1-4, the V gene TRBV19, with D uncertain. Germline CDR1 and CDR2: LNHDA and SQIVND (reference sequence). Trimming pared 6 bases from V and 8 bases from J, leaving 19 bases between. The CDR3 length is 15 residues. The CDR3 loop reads CASSRFEEVREKLFF. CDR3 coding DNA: TGTGCCAGTAGCCGGTTTGAGGAGGTACGAGAAAAACTGTTTTTT.

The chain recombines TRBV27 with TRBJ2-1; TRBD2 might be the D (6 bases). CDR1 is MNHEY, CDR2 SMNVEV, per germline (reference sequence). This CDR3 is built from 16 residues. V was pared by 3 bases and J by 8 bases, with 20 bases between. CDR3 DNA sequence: TGTGCCAGCAGTTTTCTATCCAGCGGGTCTAGCGATGAGCAGTTCTTC. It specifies CASSFLSSGSSDEQFF.

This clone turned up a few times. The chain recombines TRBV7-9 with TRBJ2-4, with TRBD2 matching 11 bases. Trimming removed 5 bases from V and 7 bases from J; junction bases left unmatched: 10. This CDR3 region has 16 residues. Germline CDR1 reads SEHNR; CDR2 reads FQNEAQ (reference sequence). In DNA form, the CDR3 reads TGTGCCAGCAGCCTAGAGCGACTAGCGGGAAAGAACATTCAGTACTTC. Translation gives CASSLERLAGKNIQYF. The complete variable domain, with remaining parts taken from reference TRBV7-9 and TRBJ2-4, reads DTGVSQNPRHKITKRGQNVTFRCDPISEHNRLYWYRQTLGQGPEFLTYFQNEAQLEKSRLLSDRFSAERPKGSFSTLEIQRTEQGDSAMYLCASSLERLAGKNIQYFGAGTRLSVL.

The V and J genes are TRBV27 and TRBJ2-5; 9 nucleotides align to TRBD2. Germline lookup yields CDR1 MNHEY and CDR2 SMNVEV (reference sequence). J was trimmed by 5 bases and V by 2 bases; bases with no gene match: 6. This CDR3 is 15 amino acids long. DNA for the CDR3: TGTGCCAGCAGTTTACAGCGGGGGGATGGTGAGACCCAGTACTTC. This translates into CASSLQRGDGETQYF.

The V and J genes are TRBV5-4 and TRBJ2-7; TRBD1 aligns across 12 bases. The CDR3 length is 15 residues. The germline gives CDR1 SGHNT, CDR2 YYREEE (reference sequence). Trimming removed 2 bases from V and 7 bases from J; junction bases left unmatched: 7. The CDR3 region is CASSFNRDRGLEQYF. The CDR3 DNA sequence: TGTGCCAGCAGCTTTAATAGGGACAGGGGGCTAGAGCAGTACTTC.

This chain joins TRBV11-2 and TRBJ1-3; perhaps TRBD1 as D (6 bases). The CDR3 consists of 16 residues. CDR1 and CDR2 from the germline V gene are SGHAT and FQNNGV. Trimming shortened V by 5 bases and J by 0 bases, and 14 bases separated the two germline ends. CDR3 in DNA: TGTGCCAGCAGCCTCACAGGGCCGCACTCTGGAAACACCATATATTTT. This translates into CASSLTGPHSGNTIYF.

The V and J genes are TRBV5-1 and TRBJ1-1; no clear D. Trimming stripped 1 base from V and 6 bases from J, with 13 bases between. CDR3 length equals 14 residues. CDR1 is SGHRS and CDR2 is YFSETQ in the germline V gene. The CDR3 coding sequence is TGCGCCAGCAGCTTGTCCTCAGTGGCCTCTGAAGCTTTCTTT. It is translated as CASSLSSVASEAFF.

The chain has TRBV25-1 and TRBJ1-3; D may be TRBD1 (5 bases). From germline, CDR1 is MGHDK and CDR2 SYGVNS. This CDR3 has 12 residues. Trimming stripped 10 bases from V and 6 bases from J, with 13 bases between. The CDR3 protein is CATALGVNTIYF. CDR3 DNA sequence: TGTGCCACAGCCCTAGGGGTAAACACCATATATTTT.

This chain's CDR3 is CASRSGGGEDTEAFF. The CDR3 nucleotides are TGTGCCAGCAGATCTGGCGGGGGGGAGGACACTGAAGCTTTCTTT. The J gene is TRBJ1-1, the V gene TRBV27; a weak D match, TRBD1 (5 bases). The CDR3 is made up of 15 amino acids. Germline V gene data show CDR1 as MNHEY and CDR2 as SMNVEV (reference sequence). The V end lost 6 bases, the J end lost 3 bases, and 17 bases lay between the germline ends.